The 18 T cell receptor beta chains reported below all come from one sample, sequenced in a study of blood T cell repertoires in COVID-19. This table comes from immunoSEQ multiplex PCR, and its TCRdb copy is limited to in-frame clones, with some not included. The sample contains roughly 68,000 clones, 82% of which appear only once. Material: peripheral blood. Receptor source: a man at least 80 years old with active COVID-19.

The V gene is TRBV7-9, the J gene TRBJ2-7; 7 nucleotides match TRBD1. The CDR3 is made up of 14 amino acids. Germline V gives CDR1 SEHNR, CDR2 FQNEAQ (reference sequence). J gave up 5 bases and V 4 bases, and 8 bases lay outside the gene matches. The CDR3 here is CASSSRQGKNEQYF. In DNA, the CDR3 is TGTGCCAGCAGCTCTCGACAGGGTAAAAACGAGCAGTACTTC.

This chain connects TRBV6-2 or TRBV6-3 to TRBJ2-7; TRBD2 matches 7 bases. The CDR3 has 15 residues. V was pared by 0 bases and J by 3 bases, with 5 bases of the junction left unmatched. Germline CDR1 MNHEY, CDR2 SVGEGT. The CDR3 DNA sequence: TGTGCCAGCAGTTACTCGATGCCTAGCGGCTACGAGCAGTACTTC. It specifies CASSYSMPSGYEQYF.

This chain joins TRBV6-5 and TRBJ1-1, with D tentatively TRBD1 (6 bases). Germline V lookup: CDR1 MNHEY, CDR2 SVGAGI. CDR3 length: 15 residues. V gave up 0 bases and J gave up 1 base, with 9 bases separating them. As DNA, the CDR3 is TGTGCCAGCAGTTACTCTCAGGGGACGAACACTGAAGCTTTCTTT. This gives the protein CASSYSQGTNTEAFF.

The chain couples TRBV7-3 to TRBJ2-3; 7 bases align to TRBD1. Germline CDR1 and CDR2: SGHTA and FQGTGA. The CDR3 totals 15 residues. After removal of 5 bases from V and 3 bases from J, the junction contained 8 bases not matched to a gene. CDR3 in amino acids: CASSPDRVGTDTQYF. In DNA form, the CDR3 reads TGTGCCAGCAGCCCCGACAGGGTGGGGACAGATACGCAGTATTTT.

The CDR3 loop is CASSQRTGALSNYGYTF. The CDR3 coding sequence is TGTGCCAGCAGCCAACGGACAGGGGCGCTTTCAAACTATGGCTACACCTTC. The rearrangement joins TRBV7-2 to TRBJ1-2, with TRBD1 identical over 9 bases. With V trimmed by 5 bases and J by 2 bases, 12 bases remained unmatched. Germline V gives CDR1 SGHTA, CDR2 FQGNSA. The CDR3 runs 17 residues.

The CDR3 region is CASSLVPGAYQPQHF. DNA for the CDR3: TGCGCCAGCAGCTTGGTTCCAGGGGCGTATCAGCCCCAGCATTTT. The chain employs TRBV5-1 and TRBJ1-5; tentatively, D is TRBD1 (6 bases). CDR1 and CDR2 (germline): SGHRS, YFSETQ. This CDR3 has 15 residues. V was pared by 0 bases and J by 5 bases, with 12 bases between.

V and J are TRBV5-1 and TRBJ2-7; 11 nucleotides match TRBD1. V gave up 0 bases and J gave up 6 bases; unmatched junction bases: 5. Germline CDR1 SGHRS, CDR2 YFSETQ. The CDR3 sequence is 15 residues long. The CDR3 region is CASSLAGTGGGEQYF. CDR3 DNA: TGCGCCAGCAGCTTGGCAGGGACAGGGGGGGGCGAGCAGTACTTC.

The J gene is TRBJ2-7, the V gene TRBV18; 8 bases are a match to TRBD1. The junction had 8 bases not matched to a gene; V was cut back by 6 bases and J by 4 bases. Germline loops: CDR1 KGHSH, CDR2 LQKENI. CDR3 length: 14 residues. The CDR3 reads CASSPGTGFYEQYF. In DNA, the CDR3 is TGTGCCAGCTCTCCCGGGACAGGATTTTACGAGCAGTACTTC.

This clone has just one count. The J gene is TRBJ2-2, the V gene TRBV9; 9 bases are shared with TRBD2. Germline CDR1 SGDLS, CDR2 YYNGEE. The CDR3 sequence is 14 residues long. V dropped 7 bases and J dropped 5; count of bases not matched to a gene: 6. This CDR3 is CASGRLAATGELFF. CDR3 nucleotide sequence: TGTGCCAGCGGTCGACTAGCGGCGACCGGGGAGCTGTTTTTT.

This sequence joins TRBV24-1 and TRBJ2-6, with 8 bases matching TRBD2. The junction had 10 bases not matched to a gene; V was cut back by 10 bases and J by 0 bases. Germline V gene data show CDR1 as KGHDR and CDR2 as SFDVKD. The CDR3 length is 17 residues. The CDR3 DNA is TGTGCCACTAGCGGGACCAGCCTTATCTCTGGGGCCAACGTCCTGACTTTC. Amino acids: CATSGTSLISGANVLTF.

This clone was counted a few times. The genes are TRBV3-1 (or the pseudogene TRBV3-2) and TRBJ1-6; D possibly corresponds to TRBD1 (5 bases). V was shortened by 1 base and J by 5 bases, with 9 bases between the two germline ends. Germline lookup yields CDR1 LGHDT and CDR2 YNNKEL (reference sequence). This CDR3 has 15 residues. The CDR3 DNA is TGTGCCAGCAGCCAAGGACAGCTTAATAATTCACCCCTCCACTTT. Residues: CASSQGQLNNSPLHF.

The V and J genes are TRBV7-2 and TRBJ2-3, with 7 bases lining up with TRBD2. There are 16 residues in the CDR3. Germline assignment: CDR1 SGHTA and CDR2 FQGNSA. V gave up 7 bases and J gave up 0 bases; unmatched junction bases: 10. This CDR3 is CASKPGGNPSTDTQYF. The CDR3 DNA sequence: TGTGCCAGCAAGCCCGGGGGGAACCCTAGCACAGATACGCAGTATTTT.

The rearrangement uses TRBV10-3 and TRBJ1-6; the match to TRBD1 covers 9 bases. The junction had 5 bases not matched to a gene; V was cut back by 4 bases and J by 10 bases. The CDR3 is 14 amino acids. Germline V lookup: CDR1 ENHRY, CDR2 SYGVKD. The CDR3 region has the DNA TGTGCCATCAGTGTGGGACAGGGCCCGTCACCCCTCCACTTT. Translation gives CAISVGQGPSPLHF.

The CDR3 sequence: CASSLAGVDTGELFF. The CDR3 coding sequence is TGTGCCAGCAGCCTAGCGGGAGTCGACACCGGGGAGCTGTTTTTT. The V gene is TRBV4-2, the J gene TRBJ2-2; 9 nucleotides agree with TRBD2. Germline CDR1 LGHNA, CDR2 YNFKEQ. The V gene end was trimmed by 4 bases and the J gene end by 3 bases; junction bases not matched to a gene: 3. The CDR3 length is 15 residues.

The genes are TRBV5-1 and TRBJ2-7; unclear D gene. CDR1 is SGHRS, CDR2 YFSETQ, per germline. V shed 2 bases and J shed 3 bases, with 9 bases lying between them. The CDR3 runs 13 residues. In nucleotides, the CDR3 is TGCGCCAGCAGCTTTTTTGCTAGCTACGAGCAGTACTTC. Amino acids: CASSFFASYEQYF.

The J gene is TRBJ1-2, the V gene TRBV27; D gene ambiguous. The CDR3 spans 14 residues. Trimming shortened V by 3 bases and J by 2 bases, and 10 bases separated the two germline ends. CDR1 is MNHEY, CDR2 SMNVEV, per germline (reference sequence). The CDR3 loop reads CASSFHPENYGYTF. In DNA, the CDR3 is TGTGCCAGCAGTTTTCATCCGGAGAACTATGGCTACACCTTC.

This chain joins TRBV5-1 and TRBJ2-1; 8 nucleotides line up with TRBD2. The CDR3 has 15 amino acids. V shed 4 bases and J 4 bases; nucleotides not matched to a gene: 7. Germline V gene data show CDR1 as SGHRS and CDR2 as YFSETQ. CDR3 nucleotides: TGCGCCAGCAGCGAGGGGCGGGGGGTGTACAATGAGCAGTTCTTC. It yields the protein CASSEGRGVYNEQFF. Filled out from reference TRBV5-1 and TRBJ2-1, the complete variable domain reads KAGVTQTPRYLIKTRGQQVTLSCSPISGHRSVSWYQQTPGQGLQFLFEYFSETQRNKGNFPGRFSGRQFSNSRSEMNVSTLELGDSALYLCASSEGRGVYNEQFFGPGTRLTVL.

The rearrangement links TRBV25-1 to TRBJ1-5; D possibly corresponds to TRBD1 (6 bases). Germline CDR1 MGHDK, CDR2 SYGVNS. The CDR3 has 15 amino acids. V was trimmed by 3 bases and J by 9 bases, leaving 18 bases between them. In DNA form, the CDR3 reads TGTGCCAGCAGTGACAGTCAGGGGAGTTCGACGCCCCAGCATTTT. Translation gives CASSDSQGSSTPQHF.